The present T cell receptor (beta chain) was sequenced within a study of blood T cells in healthy people across ages. Study details: Template switching caught about one barcoded beta molecule for each two T cells.

With a J-beta primer mix and a sample-barcoded 5' primer, a second PCR ran 7 to 11 cycles. TCRdb independently ran MiXCR on the 5' RACE reads; one entry per CDR3 protein. The table records roughly 560,000 distinct CDR3 sequences, around 24% of them present only once. This clonotype was detected only a few times. The antigen is unknown. Study-level findings and limits: With age, beta diversity per million T cells declined roughly linearly, significantly by 30 to 40.

V lost 3 bases and J lost 6, with 7 bases in between. CDR1 and CDR2 from the germline V gene are SQVTM and ANQGSEA. This CDR3 comprises 11 residues. These sequences were also reported in another study, on T cells of mothers and their children.

J is TRBJ2-3 and V is TRBV29-1; unclear D gene. Source material: blood. The TCR comes from a boy between 5 and 17 years old in good health. In DNA form, the CDR3 reads TGCAGCGTTGATGTATGGGATACGCAGTATTTT. Protein: CSVDVWDTQYF.